The 24 T cell receptor beta chains given below trace back to one sample, sequenced in a study of CD8 T cells in Susac syndrome (dated by TCRdb to the late 2010s). The library was produced with the immunoSEQ multiplex PCR assay. RNA was extracted with the RNeasy kit and 0.5 to 1 ug was reverse transcribed using random hexamers. TCRdb trimmed the raw reads at Q25, called clones with MiXCR and kept productive beta chains. Rows are combined by CDR3 protein, so each entry shows the most common genes and DNA. The sample data list under 550,000 distinct CDR3 sequences, and more than 70% of these were observed just once. The ten top clones hold approximately 0.12% of the sample. Sequencing used CD8+ T cells from PBMCs. The receptors stem from a human donor with multiple sclerosis.

The gene calls are TRBV14 and TRBJ2-2; D is undetermined. The CDR3 contains 13 residues. V was clipped by 7 bases and J by 7 bases, with 13 bases between them. Germline CDR1 is SGHDN and CDR2 is FVKESK. The CDR3 loop is CASKKTSDGELFF. The CDR3 nucleotides read TGTGCCAGCAAAAAAACTTCGGACGGGGAGCTGTTTTTT.

The sample holds a few counts of this clonotype. The chain has TRBV5-4 and TRBJ2-7; TRBD1 agrees at 9 bases. CDR3 length: 15 residues. The ends lost 4 bases at V and 1 base at J; junction bases unmatched: 6. CDR1 and CDR2 (germline): SGHNT, YYREEE (reference sequence). In nucleotides, the CDR3 is TGTGCCAGCAGCAGCCGGACAGGGGTTTCCTACGAGCAGTACTTC. Its protein is CASSSRTGVSYEQYF.

The rearrangement uses TRBV7-9 and TRBJ1-1, with D hard to call. The V end was cut by 5 bases, the J end by 4 bases, with 5 bases between. The V gene's germline CDR1 is SEHNR and CDR2 FQNEAQ (reference sequence). The CDR3 runs 11 residues. The CDR3 protein is CASSHSTEAFF. CDR3 sequence (DNA): TGTGCCAGCAGCCATTCCACTGAAGCTTTCTTT.

V usage is TRBV19 and J usage is TRBJ2-3; 10 nucleotides agree with TRBD1. CDR1 is LNHDA and CDR2 is SQIVND in the germline V gene (reference sequence). This CDR3 spans 15 amino acids. The V segment lost 2 bases and the J segment 3 bases; nucleotides outside the gene matches: 2. The CDR3 loop reads CASSIWGQGTDTQYF. The CDR3 DNA reads as TGTGCCAGTAGTATATGGGGACAGGGGACAGATACGCAGTATTTT.

The rearrangement uses TRBV6-1 and TRBJ1-5, with D possibly TRBD1 on 5 matching bases. The germline gives CDR1 MNHNS, CDR2 SASEGT. This CDR3 has 16 residues. The V end was cut by 7 bases, the J end by 5 bases, with 21 bases between. CDR3 nucleotides: TGTGCCAGCACCCCATGGGTCCGACAGTCATATCAGCCCCAGCATTTT. This gives the protein CASTPWVRQSYQPQHF.

V and J are TRBV11-2 and TRBJ2-3, with D maybe TRBD2 (6 bases). Germline V lookup: CDR1 SGHAT, CDR2 FQNNGV. The ends were cut back, 2 bases at V and 4 bases at J, with 13 bases in the middle. This CDR3 is 15 amino acids long. Here the CDR3 DNA reads TGTGCCAGCAGCTTATACCGGGAGTTTCCAGATACGCAGTATTTT. Encoded protein: CASSLYREFPDTQYF.

This chain joins TRBV13 and TRBJ2-5; D possibly corresponds to TRBD2 (6 bases). This CDR3 region has 14 residues. Germline V gene data show CDR1 as PRHDT and CDR2 as FYEKMQ (reference sequence). V was clipped by 3 bases and J by 5 bases, with 13 bases between them. The CDR3 here is CASSFGGTGETQYF. The CDR3 nucleotides read TGTGCCAGCAGCTTTGGGGGGACCGGGGAGACCCAGTACTTC.

The J gene is TRBJ2-2, the V gene TRBV11-3, with D tentatively TRBD1 (5 bases). The CDR3 is 19 amino acids. Germline loops: CDR1 SGHNT, CDR2 YENEEA. Trimming stripped 4 bases from V and 2 bases from J, with 23 bases between. The CDR3 sequence is CASSYTFSRAGINTGELFF. The DNA of the CDR3 is TGTGCCAGCAGCTACACTTTTTCACGGGCAGGGATAAACACCGGGGAGCTGTTTTTT. The full variable domain, rest sourced from reference TRBV11-3 and TRBJ2-2, is EAGVVQSPRYKIIEKKQPVAFWCNPISGHNTLYWYLQNLGQGPELLIRYENEEAVDDSQLPKDRFSAERLKGVDSTLKIQPAELGDSAVYLCASSYTFSRAGINTGELFFGEGSRLTVL.

For this clonotype: The junction departs from germline at one end; a sequencing error may be responsible. The chain carries TRBV5-4 and TRBJ1-1; 8 nucleotides line up with TRBD1. Germline V CDR1 and CDR2: SGHNT, YYREEE (reference sequence). The CDR3 length is 16 residues. CDR3 loop: CASSGRDRTANNEAFF. For the CDR3, the DNA is TGTGCCAGCAGCGGCCGGGACAGGACAGCGAACAATGAAGCTTTCTTT.

The chain joins TRBV7-9 to TRBJ2-7; 8 positions agree with TRBD2. V shed 6 bases and J 4 bases; nucleotides not matched to a gene: 11. CDR1 is SEHNR and CDR2 is FQNEAQ in the germline V gene (reference sequence). The CDR3 loop spans 15 amino acids. CDR3 protein: CASSPQSRGEYEQYF. The CDR3 DNA is TGTGCCAGCAGTCCCCAGTCGCGGGGGGAATACGAGCAGTACTTC.

This chain connects TRBV12-3 or TRBV12-4 to TRBJ2-2, with a weak D call TRBD1 (5 bases). Trimming took 0 bases from V and 6 from J, leaving 8 bases between them. This CDR3 is built from 14 residues. The CDR3 sequence: CASSLAQGSGELFF. CDR3 coding DNA: TGTGCCAGCAGTTTAGCGCAGGGATCCGGGGAGCTGTTTTTT.

The chain links TRBV30 to TRBJ1-6, with 9 bases lining up with TRBD1. This CDR3 has 14 amino acids. J was trimmed by 9 bases and V by 2 bases; bases with no gene match: 5. CDR1 is GTSNPN, CDR2 SVGIG, per germline (reference sequence). The CDR3 region is CAWSPGTGSSPLHF. CDR3 in DNA: TGTGCCTGGAGTCCCGGGACAGGGAGTTCACCCCTCCACTTT.

The chain joins TRBV30 to TRBJ2-2, with TRBD1 matching 8 bases. The V segment lost 7 bases and the J segment 7 bases; nucleotides outside the gene matches: 8. Germline V lookup: CDR1 GTSNPN, CDR2 SVGIG (reference sequence). The CDR3 spans 13 residues. CDR3 sequence (DNA): TGTGCCTCCTCGGACAGGGCAATCGGGGAGCTGTTTTTT. This encodes CASSDRAIGELFF. Based on the CDR3 plus reference TRBV30 and TRBJ2-2, the full variable domain is SQTIHQWPATLVQPVGSPLSLECTVEGTSNPNLYWYRQAAGRGLQLLFYSVGIGQISSEVPQNLSASRPQDRQFILSSKKLLLSDSGFYLCASSDRAIGELFFGEGSRLTVL.

The V call is TRBV30, the J call TRBJ2-1; unclear D gene. CDR3 length: 11 residues. CDR1 is GTSNPN and CDR2 is SVGIG in the germline V gene (reference sequence). Between the trimmed V and J ends, which lost 5 bases and 3 bases, there was a span of 5 bases. The CDR3, as DNA: TGTGCCTGGGGGAACTACAATGAGCAGTTCTTC. Encoded protein: CAWGNYNEQFF.

This rearrangement joins TRBV14 to TRBJ1-1; D uncertain. CDR3 length: 17 residues. Per germline, CDR1 SGHDN and CDR2 FVKESK. V was shortened by 0 bases and J by 5 bases, with 19 bases between the two germline ends. CDR3 sequence reads: CASSQDFYGRLGTEAFF. CDR3 coding DNA: TGTGCCAGCAGCCAAGATTTTTATGGCAGACTGGGGACTGAAGCTTTCTTT. The variable domain in full, completed from reference TRBV14 and TRBJ1-1, reads EAGVTQFPSHSVIEKGQTVTLRCDPISGHDNLYWYRRVMGKEIKFLLHFVKESKQDESGMPNNRFLAERTGGTYSTLKVQPAELEDSGVYFCASSQDFYGRLGTEAFFGQGTRLTVV.

The genes are TRBV5-1 and TRBJ1-1; 9 nucleotides align to TRBD1. The CDR3 has 17 amino acids. Per the germline V gene, CDR1 is SGHRS and CDR2 is YFSETQ. The V segment lost 3 bases and the J segment 0 bases; nucleotides outside the gene matches: 9. CDR3 protein: CASSWGTGFYMNTEAFF. In DNA form, the CDR3 reads TGCGCCAGCAGCTGGGGGACAGGGTTTTACATGAACACTGAAGCTTTCTTT.

The CDR3 nucleotides are TGTGCCAGCAGCTTAGTCCACGACCCCACAGATACGCAGTATTTT. This codes for CASSLVHDPTDTQYF. The chain recombines TRBV11-1 with TRBJ2-3; D unclear. This CDR3 is built from 15 residues. Trimming took off 1 base at V and 2 bases at J, with 10 bases between the two ends. Per germline, CDR1 SGHAT and CDR2 FQDESV (reference sequence).

J is TRBJ1-3 and V is TRBV2; the D is unclear. Looked up from germline, CDR1 is SNHLY and CDR2 is FYNNEI. With 7 bases removed from V and 8 bases from J, the gap between germline ends came to 18 bases. This CDR3 has 14 amino acids. CDR3 sequence reads: CASKREKNVYTIYF. In DNA, the CDR3 is TGTGCCAGCAAGAGGGAGAAAAACGTTTACACCATATATTTT.

The chain couples TRBV25-1 to TRBJ2-2; D possibly uses TRBD1 or TRBD2 (7 bases each). CDR3 length: 15 amino acids. Per the germline V gene, CDR1 is MGHDK and CDR2 is SYGVNS. The V end was cut by 6 bases, the J end by 4 bases, with 15 bases between. The CDR3 nucleotides read TGTGCCAGCAGATCTCAGGGGGGGGGCACCGGGGAGCTGTTTTTT. Translation: CASRSQGGGTGELFF.

The chain employs TRBV6-2 or TRBV6-3 and TRBJ2-7; D unresolved. The ends were cut back, 7 bases at V and 7 bases at J, with 11 bases in the middle. From germline, CDR1 is MNHEY and CDR2 SVGEGT. The CDR3 is 11 residues long. The CDR3 loop is CASTQDGEQYF. CDR3 bases: TGTGCCAGCACCCAGGACGGGGAGCAGTACTTC.

This clonotype was found a few times. As DNA, the CDR3 is TGTGCCAGCATGCTAGGGCCGCACGAGCAGTACTTC. Translating gives CASMLGPHEQYF. The chain links TRBV6-6 to TRBJ2-7; no reliable D call. This CDR3 is built from 12 residues. Germline V gives CDR1 MNHNY, CDR2 SVGAGI (reference sequence). V was pared by 7 bases and J by 5 bases, with 12 bases between.

The count of this clonotype is one. The J gene is TRBJ2-1, the V gene TRBV2, with D tentatively TRBD1 or TRBD2 (7 bases each). Germline V lookup: CDR1 SNHLY, CDR2 FYNNEI. CDR3 length: 14 amino acids. The ends were cut back, 4 bases at V and 10 bases at J, with 17 bases in the middle. The CDR3 protein is CASSGDTGEGEQFF. The CDR3 DNA sequence: TGTGCCAGCAGTGGAGACACAGGGGAGGGGGAGCAGTTCTTC.

The chain joins TRBV12-3 or TRBV12-4 to TRBJ2-2, with 14 bases aligning to TRBD2. This CDR3 is 18 amino acids long. With 4 bases clipped from V and 2 bases from J, the junction kept 6 bases outside the gene matches. The CDR3 is CASSSGTSGSINTGELFF. The CDR3 region has the DNA TGTGCCAGCAGTTCCGGGACTAGCGGGAGTATAAACACCGGGGAGCTGTTTTTT.

This chain joins TRBV11-2 and TRBJ2-5; TRBD1 matches 7 bases. CDR3 length equals 15 residues. Germline CDR1 reads SGHAT; CDR2 reads FQNNGV. The J segment lost 0 bases and the V segment lost 3 bases, leaving 4 bases of the junction unmatched. The DNA for the CDR3 is TGTGCCAGCAGCTTTTACGGGACAGACCAAGAGACCCAGTACTTC. Protein sequence: CASSFYGTDQETQYF.